This T cell receptor beta chain was observed in a study of cytomegalovirus exposure and HLA in healthy donors (dated by TCRdb to between 2016 and 2019). The study in broad terms: An earlier analysis of roughly 500 of the donors reported 250 to 300 Gb of sequence data and roughly 110 million unique TCR beta sequences from approximately 180 million T cells. Alongside the repertoire data, information on donor age, sex, ethnicity and CMV serostatus was compiled. An early release covering over 500 HLA-typed donors comprised about 300 gigabases of sequencing data and 65 million to 100 million unique TCR sequences. In an earlier analysis of roughly 600 of the donors, high-throughput TCR beta sequencing was used to judge whether each TCR beta V gene segment behaved as functional or pseudogenic. Among 398 genotyped donors of the cohort, an average of around 220,000 unique TCR beta nucleotide sequences was sequenced per donor, of which about 18% were non-productive. Every discovery cohort repertoire had been produced on one sequencing platform. Five DR-DQ haplotypes were treated as single units for association and clustering because of strong linkage in the cohort. Of the roughly 400 genotyped donors, 65% to 90% fell in the genetic ancestry cluster associated with self-reported Caucasian donors. The study aimed to test whether signatures of past pathogen exposure could be identified by cataloging public T cell receptors. Genome-wide SNP genotypes for about 65% of the 666 donors were used in a later genetic analysis, which treated that subset as a discovery cohort. The number of donors typed differed by locus, with roughly 620-640 for A, B, C, DRB1 and DQB1, roughly 520 for DQA1, 600 to 610 for DPA1, and 400 to 490 for DPB1. The study combined high-throughput TCR immunosequencing, statistical association of individual TCRs with disease status, and machine learning to predict cytomegalovirus infection status. Rather than using new phenotypic data, the later analysis identified candidate immune exposures from TCR beta sequences and from how often those sequences occurred across donors. HLA typing covered class I and class II loci at four-digit resolution. The T cell repertoires of roughly 660 subjects were profiled by immunosequencing and related to cytomegalovirus serostatus. In addition to the first cohort of 500 to 850 subjects, a separate validation cohort of under 150 different subjects was used. A later analysis re-analyzed previously published TCR beta repertoires from roughly 630 donors and added high-resolution HLA genotyping to study TCR occurrence patterns. Overall study outcomes, separate from this receptor: In both the original and validation cohorts, the classifier was reported to diagnose cytomegalovirus status with high specificity and sensitivity. Several of the top co-occurrence clusters appeared to be linked to parvovirus B19, influenza, CMV and Epstein-Barr virus, according to a later analysis. According to a later analysis, most CMV-associated TCR beta chains appeared to be HLA-restricted, and the HLA associations seemed to be driven largely by CMV exposure. Specific HLA alleles were associated with 18,000 or so TCR beta sequences at a false discovery rate of 0.05 in a later analysis. Most TCR sequences were seen in very few donors, while some public TCRs were found in many individuals. In a later analysis, HLA-associated TCR beta chains were found to be more clonally expanded and to have lower generation probabilities than equally common non-associated chains. Compared with the 666-donor mean, donors in an Asian-associated ancestry cluster had fewer N-insertions in productive TCRs, according to a later genetic analysis. A further reported finding was that TCR beta sequences accurately predicted the HLA-A and HLA-B alleles for most subjects in the first cohort. It was suggested by the authors that the approach could potentially be generalized to other disease states and immunological phenotypes. Roughly uniform sequencing depth across donors was assumed in presence/absence analyses, although this assumption may not hold. Linkage disequilibrium might explain the correlated functional status among segregating V segments, but an unknown experimental factor could not be ruled out. About 17 rarely observed V segments, including chromosome 9 orphons, were excluded from the earlier analysis of 550 to 700 of the donors because counts were too low. A cluster of highly shared sequence variants was judged likely to be a technical artifact of the sequencing pipeline. In a later analysis, TCR association rates were found to vary across HLA loci, with the most associated TCRs seen for DRB1 alleles and the fewest for HLA-C alleles. A total of about 180 TCR beta chains were listed by the study as associated with cytomegalovirus. When HLA alleles, especially DR and DQ, strongly co-occurred, TCR associations were difficult to assign to individual alleles. In vitro tests confirmed that a few of the cytomegalovirus-associated TCR beta chains recognize cytomegalovirus antigens. An association between a missense DCLRE1C variant and V-gene and J-gene trimming of TCR beta chains was found in a later genetic analysis and replicated in an independent cohort. Because HLA typing was unavailable for some donors at each locus, only the typed subset was used in association tests. CMV serostatus was the only immune exposure information available for the cohort. The cohort was sequenced for TCR beta chains only, and without alpha or paired-chain data the features that could be detected were limited. In an earlier analysis of roughly 560 of the donors, most TCR beta V segments were observed in productive rearrangements about 90% or about 30% of the time, broadly matching IMGT annotations.

Libraries were constructed by the immunoSEQ multiplex PCR assay. For the multiplex PCR, a mixture combining 60 forward primers for TCR Vbeta segments and 13 reverse primers for TCR Jbeta segments was used. Amplification of the CDR3 region of rearranged TCR beta genes was performed with a multiplex PCR assay on genomic DNA. The amplified TCR beta libraries were sequenced on the Illumina HiSeq System as 87-base-pair reads. The study's own analysis went as follows. Across the 600 to 700 repertoires, a later analysis counted approximately 83 million unique TCR beta chains, 8.5 million to 12 million of which were shared by at least two donors. Raw reads were error-corrected and collapsed into unique sequences with a nearest-neighbor algorithm that merged closely related sequences to remove PCR and sequencing errors. CDR3 sequences were aligned to IMGT reference sequences to assign V, D and J gene segments. For a sequence to be retained, a match of at least six nucleotides was required to both a V gene segment and a J gene segment. A rearrangement was called productive if the CDR3 had no stop codons and remained in frame with V and J, and every other rearrangement was called non-productive. Following IMGT convention, CDR3 was defined as the stretch from the second conserved V-encoded cysteine up to the conserved J-encoded phenylalanine. The earlier analysis of fewer than 750 of the donors excluded sequences that lacked an unambiguous match to a single V gene segment. In an earlier analysis of 500 to 750 of the donors, V segments were called functional above 56.7% productive rearrangements and were called segregating when the between-donor standard deviation exceeded 5%. A statistical classification framework was built for diagnosing cytomegalovirus status from the catalog of TCR beta chain sequences. A later analysis assigned V and J genes by comparing TCR nucleotide sequences with IMGT/GENE-DB human TR gene sequences. Using the TCRdist pipeline, a later analysis assigned CDR3 sequences along with most-parsimonious VDJ recombination scenarios. In a later analysis, each TCR beta chain was defined by its CDR3 amino acid sequence together with its V-gene family, and reads lacking a unique V-gene family were excluded. In a later analysis, several hundred highly shared, low-generation-probability nucleotide sequences were removed to address suspected cross-contamination and a sequencing artifact. For each public chain, a later analysis derived a clonal expansion index from normalized ranks of inferred template counts within each repertoire. Generation probabilities in a later analysis came from a VDJ recombination model fitted to out-of-frame rearrangements, and those results were checked against IGoR. A later analysis scored TCR-TCR, TCR-HLA and TCR-CMV co-occurrence with hypergeometric tests, applying a repertoire-size bias correction to TCR pairs. A later analysis estimated false discovery rates by permuting HLA or CMV assignments 20 times. In a later analysis, co-occurring TCRs were grouped with DBSCAN, and TCRdist sequence similarity was added when clustering was performed within HLA-allele-positive subsets. Repertoires with fewer than 30,000 or more than 120,000 public chains were left out of co-occurrence clustering, as were a handful of repertoires with anomalous nucleotide sharing. TCRdb carries this immuneACCESS record with in-frame sequences only. Its versions omit some clonotypes, under half of them owing to an unresolved V gene in the studies checked, with the rest unexplained. V, J and clone size are taken as reported in that table, and D and trimming were inferred from the DNA itself. This sample lists around 140,000 clones; around three quarters were detected once. Of the sample, 4.2% is held by the ten largest clones.

This clone showed up just a few times. The antigen it recognizes is unknown. Base qualities are not at hand, and no much larger clone is one base apart. The cohort consisted of hundreds of healthy bone marrow donors. All cohort members were sampled while nominally healthy, although unrecorded immune exposures were likely present. The donor was CMV seropositive and was included in the group of 290 or so seropositive cohort members. A peripheral blood sample was provided by each donor, and peripheral blood mononuclear cells were used for TCR beta sequencing. The Qiagen DNeasy Blood Extraction Kit was used to extract genomic DNA from the blood cell samples. The clonotype originates from a male donor in good health and CMV-seropositive. The sequenced sample consisted of PBMCs.

CDR3 region: CASSLLLAVNTGELFF. The nucleotides are TGTGCCAGCAGCTTATTACTAGCGGTAAACACCGGGGAGCTGTTTTTT. The V and J genes are TRBV7-2 and TRBJ2-2; the central 8 bases match TRBD2. From a lookup of the germline V gene, CDR1 and CDR2 are SGHTA and FQGNSA. The junction shows trimming of 2 bases on V and 2 bases on J, and the gene matches do not reach 4 bases of it. The CDR3 runs 16 residues from the cysteine to the phenylalanine. Only CDR3 DNA remains: 48 bases, in frame from the first base.